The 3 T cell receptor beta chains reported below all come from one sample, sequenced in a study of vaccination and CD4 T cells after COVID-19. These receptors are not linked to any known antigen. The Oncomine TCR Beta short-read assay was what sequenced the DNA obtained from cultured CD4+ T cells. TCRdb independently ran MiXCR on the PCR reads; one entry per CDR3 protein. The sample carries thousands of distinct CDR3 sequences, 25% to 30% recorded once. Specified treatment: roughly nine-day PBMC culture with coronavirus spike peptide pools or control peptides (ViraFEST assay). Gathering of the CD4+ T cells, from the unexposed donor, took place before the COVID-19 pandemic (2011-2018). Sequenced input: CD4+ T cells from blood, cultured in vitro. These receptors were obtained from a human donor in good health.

The CDR3 DNA sequence: TGTGCCTGGAGTGGTGAACCCCATGGGGCCAACGTCCTGACTTTC. This translates into CAWSGEPHGANVLTF. The V call is TRBV30, the J call TRBJ2-6; no definite D call. This CDR3 is built from 15 residues. Germline CDR1 is GTSNPN and CDR2 is SVGIG (reference sequence). V lost 1 base, J lost 3 bases, and 10 bases lay in between.

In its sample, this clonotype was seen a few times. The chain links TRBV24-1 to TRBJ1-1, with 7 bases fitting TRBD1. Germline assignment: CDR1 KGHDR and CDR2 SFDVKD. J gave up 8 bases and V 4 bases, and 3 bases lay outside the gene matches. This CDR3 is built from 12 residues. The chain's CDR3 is CATSDRGGEAFF. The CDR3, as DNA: TGTGCCACCAGTGACAGAGGGGGCGAAGCTTTCTTT.

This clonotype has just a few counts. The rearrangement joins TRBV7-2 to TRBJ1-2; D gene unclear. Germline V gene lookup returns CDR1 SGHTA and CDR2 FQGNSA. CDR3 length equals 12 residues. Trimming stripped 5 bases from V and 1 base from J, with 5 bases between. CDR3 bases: TGTGCCAGCAGCGCAGTTAACTATGGCTACACCTTC. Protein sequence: CASSAVNYGYTF.